This passage covers 5 T cell receptor beta chains from one sample sequenced in a study of T cell responses to AZD1222 COVID-19 vaccine. Repertoires were generated with immunoSEQ multiplex PCR, while TCRdb's copy carries only in-frame clones and drops some. The repertoire includes about 81,000 clones, 85% to 95% of them detected once, and around 8% sits in the top ten. The source was peripheral blood, collected 28 days after the second AZD1222 dose. Receptors originate from an adult who received the AZD1222 COVID-19 vaccine.

The V and J genes are TRBV9 and TRBJ2-1, with D tentatively TRBD2 (5 bases). V lost 4 bases to trimming and J lost 6 bases, with 11 bases between them. The CDR3 covers 13 residues. In germline, CDR1 is SGDLS, CDR2 YYNGEE. CDR3 loop: CASSPGGGNEQFF. CDR3 nucleotides: TGTGCCAGCAGCCCCGGAGGAGGCAATGAGCAGTTCTTC.

The chain has TRBV10-1 and TRBJ2-7; unclear D gene. Trimming pared 3 bases from V and 2 bases from J, leaving 2 bases between. CDR3 size: 11 residues. In germline, CDR1 is WNHNN, CDR2 SYGVQD (reference sequence). The CDR3 is CASSDTYEQYF. CDR3 nucleotide sequence: TGCGCCAGCAGTGACACCTACGAGCAGTACTTC.

The J gene is TRBJ1-1, the V gene TRBV11-2, with 7 bases fitting TRBD1. The CDR3 consists of 14 residues. J lost 5 bases, V lost 5 bases, and 8 bases had no gene match. From germline, CDR1 is SGHAT and CDR2 FQNNGV. The CDR3 bases are TGTGCCAGCAGCCCCCAGGGGGGGTTGACTGAAGCTTTCTTT. Its translation: CASSPQGGLTEAFF.

The chain is built from TRBV12-3 or TRBV12-4 and TRBJ2-7; no clear D. The V end lost 4 bases, the J end lost 0 bases, and 4 bases lay between the germline ends. The CDR3 runs 12 residues. The DNA for the CDR3 is TGTGCCAGCAGTTCACTCTCCTACGAGCAGTACTTC. The encoded protein is CASSSLSYEQYF.

The chain joins TRBV9 to TRBJ1-3; no firm D call. The CDR3 is made up of 15 amino acids. Germline V gene sequence: CDR1 SGDLS, CDR2 YYNGEE. The V gene lost 2 bases and the J gene lost 0 bases, with 9 bases spanning the gap. DNA for the CDR3: TGTGCCAGCAGCGTCATGACGAGCTCTGGAAACACCATATATTTT. Protein: CASSVMTSSGNTIYF.